Following are 20 T cell receptor beta chains from one sample sequenced in a study of blood T cell repertoires in COVID-19. Clones were read by immunoSEQ multiplex PCR, and TCRdb kept only the in-frame ones, dropping some. Of roughly 430,000 clones detected, over 75% appear once; the ten largest clones hold 2% to 2.5%. Sequencing was done on a sample of PBMCs or T cells enriched from blood (not recorded which). Every receptor here comes from a woman aged 40 to 50 with acute COVID-19.

The rearrangement joins TRBV11-3 to TRBJ2-7, with a tentative D call TRBD2 (6 bases). Germline CDR1 and CDR2: SGHNT and YENEEA. V was shortened by 0 bases and J by 1 base, with 13 bases between the two germline ends. CDR3 length: 16 amino acids. Here the CDR3 DNA reads TGTGCCAGCAGCTTAGAAGGCGGGACGGGATCCTACGAGCAGTACTTC. Translation gives CASSLEGGTGSYEQYF.

The rearrangement joins TRBV5-1 to TRBJ1-2, with D possibly matching TRBD1 (5 bases). The CDR3 covers 13 residues. Germline V gene data show CDR1 as SGHRS and CDR2 as YFSETQ. Trimming took 2 bases from V and 7 from J, leaving 12 bases between them. The CDR3 region has the DNA TGCGCCAGCAGCTTTGGTCAGGGAGGTGGCTACACCTTC. It is translated as CASSFGQGGGYTF.

This chain joins TRBV19 and TRBJ1-5; D possibly corresponds to TRBD1 (6 bases). Trimming shortened V by 6 bases and J by 6 bases, and 18 bases separated the two germline ends. This CDR3 is 15 amino acids long. Germline values: CDR1 LNHDA, CDR2 SQIVND (reference sequence). CDR3 bases: TGTGCCAGTAGGCGACTTACAGGGAACGGTCAGCCCCAGCATTTT. Encoded protein: CASRRLTGNGQPQHF.

CDR3 DNA: TGTGCCGGCAATTTTGGACAGGGGAACACCGGGGAGCTGTTTTTT. Translation: CAGNFGQGNTGELFF. The chain combines TRBV6-5 with TRBJ2-2, with 8 bases aligning to TRBD1. CDR3 length: 15 amino acids. After removal of 11 bases from V and 1 base from J, the junction contained 9 bases not matched to a gene. CDR1 MNHEY and CDR2 SVGAGI come from the germline V gene.

This rearrangement joins TRBV20-1 to TRBJ2-2; D gene ambiguous. CDR1 and CDR2 from the germline V gene are DFQATT and SNEGSKA (reference sequence). The CDR3 contains 13 residues. V gave up 3 bases and J gave up 1 base, with 6 bases separating them. The CDR3 DNA sequence: TGCAGTGCTAGTTCAGGGAACACCGGGGAGCTGTTTTTT. This gives the protein CSASSGNTGELFF.

The rearrangement joins TRBV18 to TRBJ2-7; TRBD2 aligns across 8 bases. The V and J ends lost 2 bases and 4 bases, in that order; junction bases with no gene match: 4. Germline CDR1 is KGHSH and CDR2 is LQKENI. This CDR3 region has 14 residues. The DNA for the CDR3 is TGTGCCAGCTCACCAAGCGGGGGCCATTACGAGCAGTACTTC. Translating gives CASSPSGGHYEQYF.

The chain uses TRBV29-1 and TRBJ1-6; D gene uncertain. CDR1 and CDR2 from the germline V gene are SQVTM and ANQGSEA. The CDR3 sequence is 13 residues long. With 6 bases removed from V and 5 bases from J, the gap between germline ends came to 11 bases. The CDR3 DNA follows: TGCAGCGTAAGGGAGGCCCATAATTCACCCCTCCACTTT. This translates into CSVREAHNSPLHF.

The CDR3 region has the DNA TGTGCCAGCAGCTGGGGCACCCTCTACGAGCAGTACTTC. It specifies CASSWGTLYEQYF. The V and J genes are TRBV5-6 and TRBJ2-7, with a possible D match to TRBD1 (5 bases). The germline V and J ends were trimmed by 3 bases and 3 bases, with 10 bases remaining between them. CDR1 SGHDT and CDR2 YYEEEE come from the germline V gene. The CDR3 contains 13 residues.

The chain has TRBV30 and TRBJ1-2; D not certain. Germline V gene lookup returns CDR1 GTSNPN and CDR2 SVGIG (reference sequence). With 0 bases removed from V and 3 bases from J, the gap between germline ends came to 8 bases. This CDR3 contains 13 residues. The CDR3 DNA sequence: TGTGCCTGGAGTGTACTAGCCCACTATGGCTACACCTTC. Translation: CAWSVLAHYGYTF.

CDR3 sequence reads: CASSAFSGGRRETQYF. DNA for the CDR3: TGTGCCAGTAGTGCCTTCTCAGGGGGCAGAAGGGAGACCCAGTACTTC. V is TRBV19 and J is TRBJ2-5; 8 bases match TRBD1. This CDR3 is 16 amino acids long. Germline trimming cut 5 bases from V and 5 bases from J; bases unmatched to any gene: 13. Germline values: CDR1 LNHDA, CDR2 SQIVND (reference sequence).

This chain uses TRBV19 with TRBJ1-2; 7 bases agree with TRBD1. Germline CDR1 is LNHDA and CDR2 is SQIVND (reference sequence). The CDR3 consists of 15 residues. V lost 3 bases and J lost 4; bases outside the gene matches: 8. The CDR3 bases are TGTGCCAGTAGTATGTTAGGGACAGCTACCTATGGCTACACCTTC. Its translation is CASSMLGTATYGYTF.

This clone occurred once. J is TRBJ2-3 and V is TRBV4-2, with 15 nucleotides matching TRBD2. V was clipped by 4 bases and J by 2 bases; unmatched bases: 13. The CDR3 runs 20 residues. Germline V gene lookup returns CDR1 LGHNA and CDR2 YNFKEQ. CDR3 nucleotide sequence: TGTGCCAGCAGCCCCCAACCGCGGACTAGCGGGGGGGCGGTCACAGATACGCAGTATTTT. This translates into CASSPQPRTSGGAVTDTQYF.

This clone has just one count. CDR3 in DNA: TGTGCCAGTAGTATCGGACAGGGGGCTAACGGGGAGCTGTTTTTT. Its protein product is CASSIGQGANGELFF. The chain has TRBV19 and TRBJ2-2; TRBD1 matches 11 bases. Germline CDR1 LNHDA, CDR2 SQIVND (reference sequence). The trim removed 3 bases at V and 7 bases at J, leaving 4 bases unmatched. This CDR3 region has 15 residues.

Note on this clone: This sample includes further DNA sequences coding for the same CDR3. The rearrangement links TRBV29-1 to TRBJ2-7; possibly TRBD1 for D (6 bases). The CDR3 sequence is 11 residues long. The V end was cut by 6 bases, the J end by 3 bases, with 9 bases between. Germline CDR1 is SQVTM and CDR2 is ANQGSEA. The CDR3 here is CSVGTNYEQYF. For the CDR3, the DNA is TGCAGCGTGGGGACAAACTACGAGCAGTACTTC.

This chain links TRBV7-8 with TRBJ2-3; 7 nucleotides align to TRBD2. Germline V CDR1 and CDR2: SGHVS, FQNEAQ. After removal of 1 base from V and 0 bases from J, the junction contained 4 bases not matched to a gene. This CDR3 region has 16 residues. CDR3 coding DNA: TGTGCCAGCAGCTTAGTGACGGGACTAAGCACAGATACGCAGTATTTT. Its protein product is CASSLVTGLSTDTQYF.

The chain combines TRBV7-2 with TRBJ1-2; TRBD1 matches 8 bases. CDR1 SGHTA and CDR2 FQGNSA come from the germline V gene. This CDR3 has 15 amino acids. V was pared by 5 bases and J by 4 bases, with 9 bases of the junction left unmatched. In DNA, the CDR3 is TGTGCCAGCAGCATTTCCGGGACAGGCCCCTATGGCTACACCTTC. This encodes CASSISGTGPYGYTF.

The chain combines TRBV30 with TRBJ2-7, with TRBD1 matching 9 bases. Germline V gene lookup returns CDR1 GTSNPN and CDR2 SVGIG (reference sequence). Trimming took 1 base from V and 0 from J; bases not matched to a gene: 7. The CDR3 consists of 16 residues. The CDR3 here is CAWSDPGQGYSYEQYF. The CDR3 nucleotides read TGTGCCTGGAGTGACCCGGGACAGGGTTACTCCTACGAGCAGTACTTC.

The chain combines TRBV15 with TRBJ1-4, with D uncertain. Germline values: CDR1 LNHNV, CDR2 YYDKDF (reference sequence). V was trimmed by 1 base and J by 8 bases, leaving 5 bases between them. CDR3 size: 12 residues. This CDR3 reads CATSRGGEKLFF. The CDR3 DNA sequence: TGTGCCACCAGCAGAGGAGGGGAAAAACTGTTTTTT.

The chain recombines TRBV11-3 with TRBJ2-3; 7 nucleotides line up with TRBD2. The germline CDR1 and CDR2 sequences are SGHNT and YENEEA. V trimming: 1 base; J trimming: 5 bases; junction bases outside the gene matches: 9. CDR3 length: 16 residues. The CDR3 coding sequence is TGTGCCAGCAGCTTAGGTTCTAGCGGAGAGGGAGATACGCAGTATTTT. Protein sequence: CASSLGSSGEGDTQYF.

The chain joins TRBV7-9 to TRBJ2-5; D call uncertain. Germline V gene lookup returns CDR1 SEHNR and CDR2 FQNEAQ (reference sequence). CDR3 length: 13 amino acids. Between the trimmed V and J ends, which lost 5 bases and 5 bases, there was a span of 12 bases. CDR3 sequence (DNA): TGTGCCAGCAGCCCAAATACTACGGAGACCCAGTACTTC. This translates into CASSPNTTETQYF.